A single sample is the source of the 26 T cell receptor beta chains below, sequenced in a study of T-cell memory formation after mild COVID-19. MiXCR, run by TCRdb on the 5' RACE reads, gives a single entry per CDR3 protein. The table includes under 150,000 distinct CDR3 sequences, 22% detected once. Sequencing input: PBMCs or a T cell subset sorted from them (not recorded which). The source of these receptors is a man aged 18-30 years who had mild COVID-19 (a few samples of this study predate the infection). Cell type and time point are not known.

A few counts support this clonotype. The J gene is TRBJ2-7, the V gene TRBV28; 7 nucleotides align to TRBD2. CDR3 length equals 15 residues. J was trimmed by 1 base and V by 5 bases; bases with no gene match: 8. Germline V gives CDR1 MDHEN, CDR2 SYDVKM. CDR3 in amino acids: CASSRRGVVSYEQYF. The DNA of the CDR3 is TGTGCCAGCAGTCGCCGGGGGGTGGTGTCCTACGAGCAGTACTTC.

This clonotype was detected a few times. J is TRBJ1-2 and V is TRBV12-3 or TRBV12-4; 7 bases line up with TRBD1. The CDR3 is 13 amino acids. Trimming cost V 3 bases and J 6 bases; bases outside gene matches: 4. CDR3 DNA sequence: TGTGCCAGCAGTTTCACTGGGACAGATGGCTACACCTTC. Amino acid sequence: CASSFTGTDGYTF.

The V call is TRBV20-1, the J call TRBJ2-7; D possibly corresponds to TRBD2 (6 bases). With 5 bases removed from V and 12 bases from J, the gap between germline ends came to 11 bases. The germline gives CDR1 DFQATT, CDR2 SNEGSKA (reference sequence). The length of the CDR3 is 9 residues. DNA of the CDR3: TGCAGTGCTGGGGGGACTTGGTACTTC. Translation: CSAGGTWYF.

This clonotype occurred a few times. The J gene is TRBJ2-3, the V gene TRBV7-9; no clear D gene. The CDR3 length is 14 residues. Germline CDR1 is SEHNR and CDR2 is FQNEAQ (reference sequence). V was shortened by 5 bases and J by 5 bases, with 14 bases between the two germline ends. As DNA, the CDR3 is TGTGCCAGCAGCCCCAAGGCCCTAGGAGATACGCAGTATTTT. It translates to CASSPKALGDTQYF.

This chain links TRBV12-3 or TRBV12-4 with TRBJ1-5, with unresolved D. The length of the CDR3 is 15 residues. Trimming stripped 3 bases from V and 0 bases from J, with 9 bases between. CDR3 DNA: TGTGCCAGCAGTTTGAGCGGCCTTAGCAATCAGCCCCAGCATTTT. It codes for CASSLSGLSNQPQHF.

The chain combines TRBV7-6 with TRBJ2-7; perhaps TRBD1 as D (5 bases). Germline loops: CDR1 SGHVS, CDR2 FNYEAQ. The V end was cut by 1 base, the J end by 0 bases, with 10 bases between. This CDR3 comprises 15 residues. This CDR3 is CASSLGVGRSYEQYV. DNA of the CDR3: TGTGCCAGCAGCTTAGGTGTGGGGCGCTCCTACGAGCAGTACGTC.

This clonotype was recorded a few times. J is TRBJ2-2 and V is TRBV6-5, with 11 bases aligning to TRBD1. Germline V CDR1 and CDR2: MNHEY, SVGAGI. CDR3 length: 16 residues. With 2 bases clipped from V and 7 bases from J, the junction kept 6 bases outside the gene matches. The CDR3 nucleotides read TGTGCCAGCAGTTACCCCGGACAGGGGGCTGTCGGGGAGCTGTTTTTT. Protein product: CASSYPGQGAVGELFF.

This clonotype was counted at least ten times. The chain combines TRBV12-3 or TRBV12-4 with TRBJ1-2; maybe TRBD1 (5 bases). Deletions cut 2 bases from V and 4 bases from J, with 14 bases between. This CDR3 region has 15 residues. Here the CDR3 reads CASSLIQGFIYGYTF. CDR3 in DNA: TGTGCCAGCAGTTTAATTCAGGGTTTCATCTATGGCTACACCTTC.

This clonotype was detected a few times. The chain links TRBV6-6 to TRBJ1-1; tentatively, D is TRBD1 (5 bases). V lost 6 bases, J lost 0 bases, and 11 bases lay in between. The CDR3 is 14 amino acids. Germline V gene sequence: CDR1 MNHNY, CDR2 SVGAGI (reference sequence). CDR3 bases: TGTGCCAGCAGCCTACAGGAATTGAACACTGAAGCTTTCTTT. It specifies CASSLQELNTEAFF.

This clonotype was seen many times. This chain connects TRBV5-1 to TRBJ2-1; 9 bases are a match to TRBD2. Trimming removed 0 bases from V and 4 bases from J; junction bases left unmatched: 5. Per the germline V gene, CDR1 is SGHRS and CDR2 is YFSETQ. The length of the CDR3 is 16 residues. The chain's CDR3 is CASSLGSRGGYNEQFF. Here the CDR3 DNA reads TGCGCCAGCAGCTTGGGCTCGCGGGGGGGATACAATGAGCAGTTCTTC.

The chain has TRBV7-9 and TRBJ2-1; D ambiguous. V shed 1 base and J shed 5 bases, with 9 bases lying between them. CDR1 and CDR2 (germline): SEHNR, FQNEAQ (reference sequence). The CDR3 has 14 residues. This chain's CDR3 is CASSLVLGHNEQFF. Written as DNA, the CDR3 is TGTGCCAGCAGCTTAGTTTTAGGACACAATGAGCAGTTCTTC.

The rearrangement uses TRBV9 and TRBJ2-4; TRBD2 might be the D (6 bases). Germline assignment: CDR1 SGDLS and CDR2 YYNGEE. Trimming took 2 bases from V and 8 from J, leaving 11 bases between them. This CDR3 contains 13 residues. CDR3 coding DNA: TGTGCCAGCAGCGTTGGGGAGGTAGACATTCAGTACTTC. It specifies CASSVGEVDIQYF.

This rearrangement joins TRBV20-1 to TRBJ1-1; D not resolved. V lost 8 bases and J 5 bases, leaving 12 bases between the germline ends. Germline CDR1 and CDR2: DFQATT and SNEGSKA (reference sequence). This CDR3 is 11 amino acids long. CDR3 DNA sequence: TGCAGTTGCCTCCTGCGGACTGAAGCTTTCTTT. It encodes CSCLLRTEAFF.

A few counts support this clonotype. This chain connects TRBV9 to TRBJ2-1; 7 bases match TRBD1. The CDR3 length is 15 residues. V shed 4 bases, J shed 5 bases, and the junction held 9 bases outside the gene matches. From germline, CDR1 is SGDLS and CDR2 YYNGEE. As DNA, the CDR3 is TGTGCCAGCAGCAAATCCGGGACAGCGGACAATGAGCAGTTCTTC. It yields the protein CASSKSGTADNEQFF.

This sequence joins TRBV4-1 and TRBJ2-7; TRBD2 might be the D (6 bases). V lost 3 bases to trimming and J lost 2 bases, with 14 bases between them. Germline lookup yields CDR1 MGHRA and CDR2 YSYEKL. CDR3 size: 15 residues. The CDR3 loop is CASSQRGGATYEQYF. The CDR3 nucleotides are TGCGCCAGCAGCCAGAGAGGAGGGGCCACCTACGAGCAGTACTTC.

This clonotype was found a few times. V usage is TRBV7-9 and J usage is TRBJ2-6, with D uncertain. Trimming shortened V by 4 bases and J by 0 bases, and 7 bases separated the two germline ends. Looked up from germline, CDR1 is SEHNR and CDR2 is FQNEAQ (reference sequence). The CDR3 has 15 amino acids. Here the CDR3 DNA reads TGTGCCAGCAGCTCGCACAGCTCTGGGGCCAACGTCCTGACTTTC. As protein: CASSSHSSGANVLTF.

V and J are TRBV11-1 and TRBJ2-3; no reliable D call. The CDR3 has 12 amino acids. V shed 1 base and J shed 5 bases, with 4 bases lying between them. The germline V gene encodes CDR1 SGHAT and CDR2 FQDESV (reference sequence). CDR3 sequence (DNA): TGTGCCAGCAGCTTAGGCTTAGATACGCAGTATTTT. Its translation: CASSLGLDTQYF.

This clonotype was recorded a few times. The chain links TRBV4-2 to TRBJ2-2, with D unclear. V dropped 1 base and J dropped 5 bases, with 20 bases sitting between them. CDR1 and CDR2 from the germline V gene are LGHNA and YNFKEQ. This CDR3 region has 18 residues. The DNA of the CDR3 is TGTGCCAGCAGCCAAGCTGTACCCCTCCTTACGGATACCGGGGAGCTGTTTTTT. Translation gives CASSQAVPLLTDTGELFF.

The CDR3 coding sequence is TGTGCCAGCAGTTACGATGGGGACAAAAGTCCGAGTAGCAATCAGCCCCAGCATTTT. Its protein product is CASSYDGDKSPSSNQPQHF. The V gene is TRBV6-2 or TRBV6-3, the J gene TRBJ1-5; possible D gene TRBD1, 6 bases. Germline V gene sequence: CDR1 MNHEY, CDR2 SVGEGT. The CDR3 runs to 19 residues. Trimming removed 2 bases at V and 0 bases at J, with 20 bases between.

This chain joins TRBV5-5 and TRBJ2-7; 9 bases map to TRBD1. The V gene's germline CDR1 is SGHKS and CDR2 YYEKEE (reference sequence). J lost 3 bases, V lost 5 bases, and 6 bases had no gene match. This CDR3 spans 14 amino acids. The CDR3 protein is CASSTGQGIYEQYF. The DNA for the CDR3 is TGTGCCAGCAGTACCGGACAGGGGATCTACGAGCAGTACTTC.

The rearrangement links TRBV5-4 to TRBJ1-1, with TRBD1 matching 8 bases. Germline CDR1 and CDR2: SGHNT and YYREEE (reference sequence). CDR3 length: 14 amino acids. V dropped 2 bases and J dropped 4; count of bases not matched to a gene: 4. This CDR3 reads CASSFDRGGTEAFF. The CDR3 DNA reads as TGTGCCAGCAGCTTTGACAGGGGAGGCACTGAAGCTTTCTTT. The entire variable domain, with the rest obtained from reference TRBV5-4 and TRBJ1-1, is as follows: ETGVTQSPTHLIKTRGQQVTLRCSSQSGHNTVSWYQQALGQGPQFIFQYYREEENGRGNFPPRFSGLQFPNYSSELNVNALELDDSALYLCASSFDRGGTEAFFGQGTRLTVV.

This chain's CDR3 is CASSIHLAGELFF. CDR3 DNA: TGTGCCAGTAGTATCCACCTTGCGGGGGAGCTGTTTTTT. The V and J genes are TRBV19 and TRBJ2-2; D ambiguous. There are 13 residues in the CDR3. V was clipped by 3 bases and J by 8 bases, with 10 bases between them. CDR1 and CDR2 (germline): LNHDA, SQIVND (reference sequence).

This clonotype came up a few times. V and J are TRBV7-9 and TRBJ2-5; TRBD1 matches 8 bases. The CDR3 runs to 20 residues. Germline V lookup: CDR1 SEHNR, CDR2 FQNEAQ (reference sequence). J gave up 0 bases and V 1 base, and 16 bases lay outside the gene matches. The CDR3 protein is CASSLGWPSGGTGDQETQYF. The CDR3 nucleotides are TGTGCCAGCAGCTTAGGGTGGCCGAGTGGTGGGACAGGAGACCAAGAGACCCAGTACTTC.

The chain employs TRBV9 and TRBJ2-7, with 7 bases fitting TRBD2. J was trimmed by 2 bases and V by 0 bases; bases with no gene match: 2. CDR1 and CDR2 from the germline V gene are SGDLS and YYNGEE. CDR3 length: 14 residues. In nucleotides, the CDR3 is TGTGCCAGCAGCGTAGGACTAGCTACCTACGAGCAGTACTTC. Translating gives CASSVGLATYEQYF.

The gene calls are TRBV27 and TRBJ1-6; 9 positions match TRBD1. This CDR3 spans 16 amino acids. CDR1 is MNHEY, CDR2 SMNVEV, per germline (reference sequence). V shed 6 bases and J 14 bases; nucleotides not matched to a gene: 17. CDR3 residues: CASSQNPPGQGSTLHF. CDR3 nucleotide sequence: TGTGCCAGCAGCCAAAACCCCCCGGGACAGGGATCAACCCTCCACTTT.

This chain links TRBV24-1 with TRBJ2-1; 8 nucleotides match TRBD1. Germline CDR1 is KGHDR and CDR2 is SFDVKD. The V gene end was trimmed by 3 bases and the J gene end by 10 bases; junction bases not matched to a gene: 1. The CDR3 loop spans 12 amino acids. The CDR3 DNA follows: TGTGCCACCAGTGATAGGGACAGGGAGCAGTTCTTC. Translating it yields CATSDRDREQFF.